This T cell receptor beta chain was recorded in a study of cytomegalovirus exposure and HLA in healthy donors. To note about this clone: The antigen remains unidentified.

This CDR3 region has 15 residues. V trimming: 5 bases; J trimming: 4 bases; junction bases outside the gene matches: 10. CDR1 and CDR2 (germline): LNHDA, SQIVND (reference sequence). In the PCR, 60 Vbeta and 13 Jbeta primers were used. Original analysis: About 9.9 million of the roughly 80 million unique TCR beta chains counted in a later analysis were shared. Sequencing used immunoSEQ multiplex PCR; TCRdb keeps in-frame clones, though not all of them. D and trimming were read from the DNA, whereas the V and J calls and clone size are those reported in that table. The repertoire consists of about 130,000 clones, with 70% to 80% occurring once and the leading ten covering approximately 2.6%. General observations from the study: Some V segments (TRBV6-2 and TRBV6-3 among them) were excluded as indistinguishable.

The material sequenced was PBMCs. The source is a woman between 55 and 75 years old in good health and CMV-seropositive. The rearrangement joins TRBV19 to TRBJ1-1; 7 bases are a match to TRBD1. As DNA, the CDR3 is TGTGCCAGTAGTGTCGTTGCAGGGGGTGGCACTGAAGCTTTCTTT. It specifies CASSVVAGGGTEAFF.